The 20 T cell receptor beta chains in this list originate from one sample, sequenced in a study of shared clonotypes between healthy human individuals. Naive CD8 cells lacked CD45RO and underwent positive selection for CCR7, leaving out terminally differentiated effector memory CD45RA+ cells. This table comes from immunoSEQ multiplex PCR, and its TCRdb copy is limited to in-frame clones, with some not included. The data contain some 600,000 clones, 95% to 96% of them seen just once; the ten biggest clones take up 0.095% to 0.13%. Sequencing was carried out using naive CD8+ T cells sorted from blood. Receptors originate from a woman aged 30 to 39 in good health.

The chain has TRBV27 and TRBJ1-2; TRBD1 might be the D (5 bases). Trimming shortened V by 5 bases and J by 3 bases, and 13 bases separated the two germline ends. This CDR3 has 14 residues. CDR1 and CDR2 (germline): MNHEY, SMNVEV (reference sequence). Written as DNA, the CDR3 is TGTGCCAGCAGTAGGGGCCCGGGAGACTATGGCTACACCTTC. It is translated as CASSRGPGDYGYTF.

This rearrangement joins TRBV10-2 to TRBJ2-7; D gene uncertain. V dropped 10 bases and J dropped 7 bases, with 14 bases sitting between them. CDR3 length equals 11 residues. The germline gives CDR1 WSHSY, CDR2 SAAADI. CDR3 in DNA: TGCGCCACCTTCGGGTATCGGGAGCAGTACTTC. Amino acids: CATFGYREQYF.

The chain has TRBV11-2 and TRBJ2-7; 7 positions agree with TRBD1. After removal of 5 bases from V and 3 bases from J, the junction contained 10 bases not matched to a gene. CDR1 SGHAT and CDR2 FQNNGV come from the germline V gene. The CDR3 has 15 residues. DNA of the CDR3: TGTGCCAGCAGCCCCCGGGACAGCCAGCACTACGAGCAGTACTTC. This translates into CASSPRDSQHYEQYF.

The chain uses TRBV28 and TRBJ2-7, with TRBD2 matching over 12 bases. The CDR3 has 15 amino acids. Germline-derived CDR1 and CDR2 are MDHEN and SYDVKM. The ends lost 2 bases at V and 5 bases at J; junction bases unmatched: 4. CDR3 amino acids: CASSLRLAGVDEQYF. The DNA for the CDR3 is TGTGCCAGCAGTTTAAGACTAGCGGGAGTAGACGAGCAGTACTTC.

The rearrangement uses TRBV7-2 and TRBJ2-3; either TRBD1 or TRBD2 may fit D (5 bases each). The CDR3 runs 15 residues. The V and J ends lost 1 base and 5 bases respectively, with 13 bases between them. Germline CDR1 is SGHTA and CDR2 is FQGNSA. CDR3 protein: CASSLVGGVIDTQYF. The CDR3 DNA is TGTGCCAGCAGCTTAGTTGGGGGTGTTATAGATACGCAGTATTTT.

The chain joins TRBV5-6 to TRBJ2-1; TRBD1 is a possible D gene (6 bases). In germline, CDR1 is SGHDT, CDR2 YYEEEE. V dropped 0 bases and J dropped 3 bases, with 7 bases sitting between them. This CDR3 has 14 amino acids. CDR3 in amino acids: CASSLEGDYNEQFF. CDR3 nucleotides: TGTGCCAGCAGCTTGGAGGGGGACTACAATGAGCAGTTCTTC.

The rearrangement uses TRBV13 and TRBJ2-7; no definite D call. The CDR3 runs to 14 residues. V shed 4 bases and J shed 3 bases, with 13 bases lying between them. Per the germline V gene, CDR1 is PRHDT and CDR2 is FYEKMQ (reference sequence). CDR3 region: CASSSTYANYEQYF. The CDR3 coding sequence is TGTGCCAGCAGCTCGACCTACGCTAACTACGAGCAGTACTTC.

The chain couples TRBV11-3 to TRBJ2-7, with TRBD1 matching 9 bases. The CDR3 has 15 amino acids. The J segment lost 3 bases and the V segment lost 5 bases, leaving 8 bases of the junction unmatched. CDR1 SGHNT and CDR2 YENEEA come from the germline V gene. The CDR3 DNA reads TGTGCCAGCAGCGTTTCACAGGGGGCGAGCTACGAGCAGTACTTC. Amino acid sequence: CASSVSQGASYEQYF.

Worth noting for this clone: Mismatch with germline at one junction end may stem from a read error. J is TRBJ2-2 and V is TRBV7-9, with D maybe TRBD2 (5 bases). The V gene's germline CDR1 is SEHNR and CDR2 FQNEAQ (reference sequence). This CDR3 has 13 residues. The CDR3, as DNA: TGTGCCAGCAGCTCCGGGAACGCCGGGGAGCTGTTTTTT. This translates into CASSSGNAGELFF.

The chain combines TRBV10-3 with TRBJ2-5; 8 nucleotides match TRBD2. Trimming removed 0 bases from V and 4 bases from J; junction bases left unmatched: 10. CDR1 and CDR2 (germline): ENHRY, SYGVKD. This CDR3 is 17 amino acids long. As DNA, the CDR3 is TGTGCCATCAGTGAGTCGGCGGGACGGGAGGGAGGAGAGACCCAGTACTTC. This sequence encodes CAISESAGREGGETQYF.

V usage is TRBV6-1 and J usage is TRBJ2-7, with unresolved D. V lost 1 base and J lost 0, with 10 bases in between. The CDR3 extends over 15 amino acids. Per the germline V gene, CDR1 is MNHNS and CDR2 is SASEGT. The CDR3 loop is CASSEGPGLSYEQYF. The CDR3 DNA is TGTGCCAGCAGTGAAGGACCCGGGCTCTCCTACGAGCAGTACTTC.

The CDR3 sequence is CASSLSAGTGQPQHF. The CDR3 DNA is TGTGCCAGCAGCTTATCGGCGGGAACGGGTCAGCCCCAGCATTTT. The chain combines TRBV11-2 with TRBJ1-5, with no clear D. The CDR3 has 15 amino acids. Germline V CDR1 and CDR2: SGHAT, FQNNGV. The V gene lost 2 bases and the J gene lost 6 bases, with 14 bases spanning the gap.

Turning to this clone: Just one base apart from a much larger clone, this may be a read error. Other DNA variants within this sample encode the same CDR3. The CDR3 spells CASSVGVGTEAFF. The CDR3 DNA follows: TGTGCCAGCAGCGTAGGGGTGGGCACTGAAGCTTTCTTT. The chain carries TRBV9 and TRBJ1-1; D unresolved. This CDR3 has 13 amino acids. Germline-derived CDR1 and CDR2 are SGDLS and YYNGEE. V was cut by 0 bases and J by 4 bases, with 7 bases left in between.

V gene TRBV13 combines with J gene TRBJ2-7; the D is unclear. Germline loops: CDR1 PRHDT, CDR2 FYEKMQ (reference sequence). V gave up 1 base and J gave up 3 bases, with 13 bases separating them. This CDR3 has 15 residues. As DNA, the CDR3 is TGTGCCAGCAGCTTAGAGTATGGGCTCAACTACGAGCAGTACTTC. Translation gives CASSLEYGLNYEQYF.

This chain connects TRBV5-1 to TRBJ2-5; possibly TRBD1 for D (6 bases). CDR1 is SGHRS and CDR2 is YFSETQ in the germline V gene. V lost 1 base, J lost 2 bases, and 9 bases lay in between. This CDR3 comprises 14 residues. CDR3 region: CASSLRTAQETQYF. Here the CDR3 DNA reads TGCGCCAGCAGCTTGCGGACAGCACAAGAGACCCAGTACTTC.

The chain couples TRBV5-6 to TRBJ1-1; possibly TRBD1 for D (6 bases). Germline V lookup: CDR1 SGHDT, CDR2 YYEEEE. The CDR3 covers 14 residues. The germline V and J ends were trimmed by 4 bases and 3 bases, with 13 bases remaining between them. In DNA form, the CDR3 reads TGTGCCAGCAGCCCAGGACAGTACTACACTGAAGCTTTCTTT. It codes for CASSPGQYYTEAFF.

The V and J genes are TRBV13 and TRBJ2-2; D is possibly TRBD2 (6 bases). V was cut by 4 bases and J by 5 bases, with 17 bases left in between. This CDR3 contains 16 residues. Germline V CDR1 and CDR2: PRHDT, FYEKMQ (reference sequence). The CDR3 sequence: CASSSRGSGPTGELFF. For the CDR3, the DNA is TGTGCCAGCAGCTCCCGGGGTAGCGGACCTACCGGGGAGCTGTTTTTT.

This chain uses TRBV2 with TRBJ2-1; 7 nucleotides agree with TRBD2. Germline CDR1 is SNHLY and CDR2 is FYNNEI. V was pared by 0 bases and J by 5 bases, with 7 bases of the junction left unmatched. This CDR3 has 16 amino acids. DNA for the CDR3: TGTGCCAGCAGTGAAGCGCCCATAGCGGGTGACAATGAGCAGTTCTTC. Protein sequence: CASSEAPIAGDNEQFF.

Of note for this clone: This CDR3 is also generated by other DNA sequences in the sample. The chain is built from TRBV9 and TRBJ2-5; D gene ambiguous. Trimming left V 0 bases short and J 1 base short, with 7 bases between. CDR1 is SGDLS, CDR2 YYNGEE, per germline. The CDR3 sequence is 14 residues long. The CDR3 nucleotides read TGTGCCAGCAGCGTAGCCGGCGGCCAAGAGACCCAGTACTTC. Translated: CASSVAGGQETQYF.

This clone was found once. The V and J genes are TRBV29-1 and TRBJ2-1; 11 bases fit TRBD1. Germline CDR1 and CDR2: SQVTM and ANQGSEA. This CDR3 comprises 16 residues. V lost 1 base, J lost 9 bases, and 11 bases stayed unmatched. CDR3 sequence: CSVEGPGQGVWGEQFF. The CDR3 region has the DNA TGCAGCGTTGAAGGACCGGGACAGGGGGTTTGGGGTGAGCAGTTCTTC.